Below are 12 T cell receptor beta chains sequenced from a single sample in a study of beta chain features in type 1 diabetes (dated by TCRdb to the late 2010s). The protocol used for the library was the immunoSEQ multiplex PCR assay. The High Capacity cDNA Reverse Transcription Kit was used to reverse transcribe all of the isolated RNA, meaning that expressed TCRB transcripts were what got sequenced. TCRdb limited this immuneACCESS table to in-frame rearrangements with V and J called. A share of clones is missing; checked studies link under half to unresolved V genes, and the rest is unexplained. Present in this sample are about 220,000 clones, approximately 10% of which were seen just once. Jointly, the top ten make up 1% to 1.5% of the sample. Sequencing input: central memory CD4+ T cells from blood. These receptor sequences come from a man between 18 and 29 years old in good health.

The chain uses TRBV29-1 and TRBJ1-2; D not certain. The CDR3 contains 12 residues. In germline, CDR1 is SQVTM, CDR2 ANQGSEA. Trimming took 6 bases from V and 7 from J, leaving 15 bases between them. The CDR3 coding sequence is TGCAGCGTGGCGGGCCCCGGAGGTGGCTACACCTTC. Amino acid sequence: CSVAGPGGGYTF. The whole variable domain, remainder taken from reference TRBV29-1 and TRBJ1-2, is SAVISQKPSRDICQRGTSLTIQCQVDSQVTMMFWYRQQPGQSLTLIATANQGSEATYESGFVIDKFPISRPNLTFSTLTVSNMSPEDSSIYLCSVAGPGGGYTFGSGTRLTVV.

This chain links TRBV5-1 with TRBJ2-7; D possibly corresponds to TRBD2 (7 bases). Trimming stripped 3 bases from V and 2 bases from J, with 18 bases between. This CDR3 is built from 16 residues. From germline, CDR1 is SGHRS and CDR2 YFSETQ. CDR3 region: CASSWGGASQAYEQYF. CDR3 nucleotides: TGCGCCAGCAGCTGGGGGGGCGCGTCCCAGGCCTACGAGCAGTACTTC. The variable domain in full, with the rest retrieved from reference TRBV5-1 and TRBJ2-7, is KAGVTQTPRYLIKTRGQQVTLSCSPISGHRSVSWYQQTPGQGLQFLFEYFSETQRNKGNFPGRFSGRQFSNSRSEMNVSTLELGDSALYLCASSWGGASQAYEQYFGPGTRLTVT.

Ten or more counts support this clone. This chain uses TRBV9 with TRBJ1-3, with D uncertain. Looked up from germline, CDR1 is SGDLS and CDR2 is YYNGEE. The CDR3 contains 14 residues. V lost 4 bases and J lost 0, with 8 bases in between. The CDR3 DNA is TGTGCCAGCAGCCCCGCCTCCTCTGGAAACACCATATATTTT. It specifies CASSPASSGNTIYF.

This clone was seen at least ten times. The chain has TRBV29-1 and TRBJ2-2; D not certain. The CDR3 length is 12 residues. Trimming took off 7 bases at V and 4 bases at J, with 10 bases between the two ends. Germline-derived CDR1 and CDR2 are SQVTM and ANQGSEA. CDR3 DNA: TGCAGCGCGGGTAGTTCCACCGGGGAGCTGTTTTTT. This sequence encodes CSAGSSTGELFF.

This clone was recorded a few times. The chain couples TRBV30 to TRBJ2-5, with 9 bases fitting TRBD1. TRBJ2-7 explains the end of the DNA better; the J call may be wrong. The CDR3 consists of 13 residues. The V gene's germline CDR1 is GTSNPN and CDR2 SVGIG (reference sequence). CDR3 protein: CAWERTGAYEQYF. In DNA form, the CDR3 reads TGTGCCTGGGAAAGGACAGGGGCCTACGAGCAGTACTTC.

This sequence joins TRBV7-2 and TRBJ1-2; 10 positions agree with TRBD1. V dropped 3 bases and J dropped 4; count of bases not matched to a gene: 8. Germline CDR1 is SGHTA and CDR2 is FQGNSA. The CDR3 contains 16 residues. CDR3 in DNA: TGTGCCAGCAGCTTGGACAGGGGGAAGAAGGGCTATGGCTACACCTTC. Its protein is CASSLDRGKKGYGYTF.

V gene TRBV28 combines with J gene TRBJ1-4; 7 positions match TRBD1. Germline loops: CDR1 MDHEN, CDR2 SYDVKM. The CDR3 spans 16 residues. The junction had 7 bases not matched to a gene; V was cut back by 6 bases and J by 0 bases. CDR3 residues: CASRWDSSATNEKLFF. CDR3 bases: TGTGCCAGCAGGTGGGACAGTTCTGCAACTAATGAAAAACTGTTTTTT.

This clone was detected only a few times. The rearrangement links TRBV10-3 to TRBJ2-5; 7 bases map to TRBD2. The ends lost 11 bases at V and 5 bases at J; junction bases unmatched: 11. Germline-derived CDR1 and CDR2 are ENHRY and SYGVKD. The CDR3 has 13 residues. The CDR3 DNA sequence: TGTGCCCTCTCACCGGGGGGAGGCGAGACCCAGTACTTC. Translated: CALSPGGGETQYF.

The gene calls are TRBV4-2 and TRBJ2-2; perhaps TRBD1 as D (5 bases). This CDR3 is built from 14 residues. V was cut by 7 bases and J by 3 bases, with 12 bases left in between. From germline, CDR1 is LGHNA and CDR2 YNFKEQ. The CDR3 bases are TGTGCCAGCACCCCCGACAGCGACACCGGGGAGCTGTTTTTT. Its translation is CASTPDSDTGELFF.

This clone was seen a handful of times. The CDR3 spells CASSPTGRGANVLTF. CDR3 coding DNA: TGTGCCAGCAGCCCGACAGGCCGAGGGGCCAACGTCCTGACTTTC. This chain links TRBV11-2 with TRBJ2-6; D is possibly TRBD1 (6 bases). This CDR3 is 15 amino acids long. The germline CDR1 and CDR2 sequences are SGHAT and FQNNGV. The V gene lost 5 bases and the J gene lost 4 bases, with 12 bases spanning the gap.

The chain is built from TRBV2 and TRBJ2-7; 12 nucleotides match TRBD2. There are 14 residues in the CDR3. V was pared by 4 bases and J by 9 bases, with 7 bases of the junction left unmatched. Per the germline V gene, CDR1 is SNHLY and CDR2 is FYNNEI. This chain's CDR3 is CASSGTSGTLGQYF. CDR3 sequence (DNA): TGTGCCAGCAGTGGGACTAGCGGGACCCTAGGGCAGTACTTC.

This clone has a handful of counts. V is TRBV7-2 and J is TRBJ1-4; D not resolved. This CDR3 contains 15 residues. Germline lookup yields CDR1 SGHTA and CDR2 FQGNSA. The V gene lost 5 bases and the J gene lost 0 bases, with 10 bases spanning the gap. As DNA, the CDR3 is TGTGCCAGCAGCCCATACAGTACAACTAATGAAAAACTGTTTTTT. This gives the protein CASSPYSTTNEKLFF.